This T cell receptor (beta chain) derives from a study of T-cell reconstitution after alpha-beta-depleted transplantation in children. Study findings and constraints: Alpha-beta T cells present about two months after transplant were reported to originate from several hundred expanded graft clones.

TCRbeta library construction was performed incorporating unique molecular identifiers. A single record per CDR3 protein comes from TCRdb applying MiXCR to the PCR reads. There are 350,000 to 500,000 distinct CDR3 sequences in the sample; around two fifths occur only once, and around a quarter lies in the top ten. V was pared by 0 bases and J by 2 bases, with 8 bases of the junction left unmatched. Germline V gene data show CDR1 as MGHRA and CDR2 as YSYEKL. The CDR3 is 17 amino acids. Notes on this clonotype: Its antigen remains unknown.

The chain employs TRBV4-1 and TRBJ2-7; 9 nucleotides agree with TRBD2. This TCR was recovered from a girl aged 2-15 years with aplastic anemia, due to receive a stem cell transplant. Here the sequenced sample was PBMCs, taken before TCRalphabeta/CD19-depleted stem cell transplant. Written as DNA, the CDR3 is TGCGCCAGCAGCCAAGAAAACGGACTAGCGATCCCCTACGAGCAGTACTTC. Protein: CASSQENGLAIPYEQYF.